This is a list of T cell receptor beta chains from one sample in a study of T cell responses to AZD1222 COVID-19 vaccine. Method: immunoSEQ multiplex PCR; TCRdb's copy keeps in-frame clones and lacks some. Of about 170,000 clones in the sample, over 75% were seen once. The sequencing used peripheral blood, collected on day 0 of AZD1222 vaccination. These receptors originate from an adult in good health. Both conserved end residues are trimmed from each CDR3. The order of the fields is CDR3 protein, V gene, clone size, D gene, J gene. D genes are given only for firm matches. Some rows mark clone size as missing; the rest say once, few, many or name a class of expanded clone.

CDR3aa: ASRSFDRGPGGIQY
v_gene: TRBV18
abundance: .
d_gene: TRBD1
j_gene: TRBJ2-4

CDR3aa: ASSLNGAGGTDTQY
v_gene: TRBV7-3
abundance: .
d_gene: .
j_gene: TRBJ2-3

CDR3aa: ASSLAGVRPLEAF
v_gene: TRBV28
abundance: once
d_gene: .
j_gene: TRBJ1-1

CDR3aa: AIRTTGGKSAEAF
v_gene: TRBV10-3
abundance: once
d_gene: TRBD1
j_gene: TRBJ1-1

CDR3aa: ASSETVPRAYEQY
v_gene: TRBV6-1
abundance: .
d_gene: .
j_gene: TRBJ2-7

CDR3aa: ASSLEEDSAGYGYT
v_gene: TRBV5-1
abundance: once
d_gene: .
j_gene: TRBJ1-2

CDR3aa: ASSLSSAADTQY
v_gene: TRBV27
abundance: once
d_gene: .
j_gene: TRBJ2-3

CDR3aa: ASSESWTSGGETQY
v_gene: TRBV10-2
abundance: .
d_gene: TRBD2
j_gene: TRBJ2-5

CDR3aa: ASSEDSSNQPQH
v_gene: TRBV5-6
abundance: .
d_gene: .
j_gene: TRBJ1-5

CDR3aa: ASSTRHPYEQY
v_gene: TRBV21-1
abundance: .
d_gene: .
j_gene: TRBJ2-7

CDR3aa: ASSSPTMNTEAF
v_gene: TRBV7-9
abundance: .
d_gene: .
j_gene: TRBJ1-1

CDR3aa: ASSRDTEAF
v_gene: TRBV3-1/TRBV3-2
abundance: .
d_gene: .
j_gene: TRBJ1-1

CDR3aa: ASSLGGGNTEAF
v_gene: TRBV7-6
abundance: .
d_gene: .
j_gene: TRBJ1-1

CDR3aa: ASSLSSGPGNTIY
v_gene: TRBV5-1
abundance: .
d_gene: .
j_gene: TRBJ1-3

CDR3aa: ASSESGNSNQPQH
v_gene: TRBV6-4
abundance: .
d_gene: .
j_gene: TRBJ1-5

CDR3aa: ASSLLPGTRDNEQF
v_gene: TRBV4-3
abundance: once
d_gene: .
j_gene: TRBJ2-1

CDR3aa: ASSQDRSSYGYT
v_gene: TRBV4-3
abundance: .
d_gene: .
j_gene: TRBJ1-2

CDR3aa: ASSLRHGDSNQPQH
v_gene: TRBV4-2
abundance: .
d_gene: .
j_gene: TRBJ1-5

CDR3aa: ASTTTGGLGELF
v_gene: TRBV5-1
abundance: .
d_gene: TRBD1
j_gene: TRBJ2-2

CDR3aa: ASSVRGTGGYT
v_gene: TRBV2
abundance: .
d_gene: TRBD1
j_gene: TRBJ1-2

CDR3aa: ASAMVDRGYEQY
v_gene: TRBV18
abundance: few
d_gene: TRBD1
j_gene: TRBJ2-7

CDR3aa: ASRLPDRSTDTQY
v_gene: TRBV5-4
abundance: .
d_gene: .
j_gene: TRBJ2-3

CDR3aa: ASSLGDYGYT
v_gene: TRBV5-8
abundance: .
d_gene: .
j_gene: TRBJ1-2

CDR3aa: ASSYALAGMNIQY
v_gene: TRBV18
abundance: .
d_gene: TRBD2
j_gene: TRBJ2-4

CDR3aa: ASSTYGADRANQPQH
v_gene: TRBV7-8
abundance: .
d_gene: TRBD1
j_gene: TRBJ1-5

CDR3aa: ASSDTGLGSQETQY
v_gene: TRBV9
abundance: .
d_gene: .
j_gene: TRBJ2-5

CDR3aa: ATSRAGRVGHSYNSPLH
v_gene: TRBV15
abundance: .
d_gene: .
j_gene: TRBJ1-6

CDR3aa: ASSLNLAGGSPPDTQY
v_gene: TRBV7-2
abundance: once
d_gene: TRBD2
j_gene: TRBJ2-3

CDR3aa: ASSLGEVAREQY
v_gene: TRBV5-1
abundance: .
d_gene: .
j_gene: TRBJ2-7